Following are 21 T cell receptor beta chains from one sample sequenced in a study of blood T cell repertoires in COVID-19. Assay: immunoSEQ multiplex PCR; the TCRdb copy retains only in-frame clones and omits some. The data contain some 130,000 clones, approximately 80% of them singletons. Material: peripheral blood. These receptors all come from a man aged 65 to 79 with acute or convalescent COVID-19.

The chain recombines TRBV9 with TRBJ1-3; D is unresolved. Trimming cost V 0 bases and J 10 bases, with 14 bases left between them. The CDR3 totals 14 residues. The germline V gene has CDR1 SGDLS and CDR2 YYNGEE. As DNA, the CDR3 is TGTGCCAGCAGCGTAGGTCCGGGAGGTGAAACCATATATTTT. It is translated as CASSVGPGGETIYF.

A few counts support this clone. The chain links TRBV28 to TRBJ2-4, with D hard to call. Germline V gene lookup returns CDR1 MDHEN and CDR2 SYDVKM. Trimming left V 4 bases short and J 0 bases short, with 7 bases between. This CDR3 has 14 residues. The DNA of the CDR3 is TGTGCCAGCAGTTCCCCTTTAGCCAAAAACATTCAGTACTTC. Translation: CASSSPLAKNIQYF.

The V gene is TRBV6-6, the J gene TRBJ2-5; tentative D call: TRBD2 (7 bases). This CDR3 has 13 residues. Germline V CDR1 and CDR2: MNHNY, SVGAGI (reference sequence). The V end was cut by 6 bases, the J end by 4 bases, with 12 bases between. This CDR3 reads CASSPGGRETQYF. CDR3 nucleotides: TGTGCCAGCAGCCCCGGGGGGCGAGAGACCCAGTACTTC.

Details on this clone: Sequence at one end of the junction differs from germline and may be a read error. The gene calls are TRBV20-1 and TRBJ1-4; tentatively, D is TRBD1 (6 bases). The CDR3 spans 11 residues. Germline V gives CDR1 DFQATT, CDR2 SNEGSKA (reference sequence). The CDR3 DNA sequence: TGCAGTGCTAGTTACAATGACAGGCTGATTTTT. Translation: CSASYNDRLIF.

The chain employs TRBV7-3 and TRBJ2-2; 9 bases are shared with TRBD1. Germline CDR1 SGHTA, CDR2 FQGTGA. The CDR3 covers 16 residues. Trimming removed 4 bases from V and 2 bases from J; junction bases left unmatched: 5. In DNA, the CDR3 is TGTGCCAGCAGCTCACGGGACAGGGCTAACACCGGGGAGCTGTTTTTT. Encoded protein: CASSSRDRANTGELFF.

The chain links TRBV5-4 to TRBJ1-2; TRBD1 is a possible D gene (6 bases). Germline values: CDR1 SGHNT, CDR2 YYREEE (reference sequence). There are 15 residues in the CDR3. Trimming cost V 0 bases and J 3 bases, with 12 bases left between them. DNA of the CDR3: TGTGCCAGCAGCTTGGGCGGGGGCGTTGACTATGGCTACACCTTC. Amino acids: CASSLGGGVDYGYTF.

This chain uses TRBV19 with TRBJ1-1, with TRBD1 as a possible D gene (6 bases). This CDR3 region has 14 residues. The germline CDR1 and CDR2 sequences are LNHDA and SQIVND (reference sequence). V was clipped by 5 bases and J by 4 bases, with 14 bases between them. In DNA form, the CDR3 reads TGTGCCAGTAGTGCCCCGGTCAGGGGCACTGAAGCTTTCTTT. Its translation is CASSAPVRGTEAFF.

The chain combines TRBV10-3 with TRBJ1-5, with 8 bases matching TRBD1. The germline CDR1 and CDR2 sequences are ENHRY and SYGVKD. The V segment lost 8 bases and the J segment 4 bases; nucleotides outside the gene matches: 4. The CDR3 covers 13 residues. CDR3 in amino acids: CAISRTGNQPQHF. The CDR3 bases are TGTGCCATCTCCCGGACAGGGAATCAGCCCCAGCATTTT.

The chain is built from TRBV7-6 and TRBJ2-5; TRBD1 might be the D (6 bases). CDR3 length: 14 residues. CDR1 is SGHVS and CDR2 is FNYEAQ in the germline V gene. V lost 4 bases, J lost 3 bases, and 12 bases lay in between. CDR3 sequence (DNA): TGTGCCAGCAGCTCCTGGACAGAGAAAGAGACCCAGTACTTC. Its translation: CASSSWTEKETQYF.

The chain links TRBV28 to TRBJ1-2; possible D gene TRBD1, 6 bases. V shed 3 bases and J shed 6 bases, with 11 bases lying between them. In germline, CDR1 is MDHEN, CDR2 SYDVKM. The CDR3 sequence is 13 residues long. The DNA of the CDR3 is TGTGCCAGCAGTTTCACAGGGTCGGATGGCTACACCTTC. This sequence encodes CASSFTGSDGYTF.

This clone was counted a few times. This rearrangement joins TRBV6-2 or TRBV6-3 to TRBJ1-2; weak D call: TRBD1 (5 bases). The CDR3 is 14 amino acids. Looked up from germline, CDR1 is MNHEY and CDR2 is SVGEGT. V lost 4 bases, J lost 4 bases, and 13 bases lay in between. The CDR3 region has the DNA TGTGCCAGCAGTTTTGGGGGGATGGGCTATGGCTACACCTTC. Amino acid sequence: CASSFGGMGYGYTF.

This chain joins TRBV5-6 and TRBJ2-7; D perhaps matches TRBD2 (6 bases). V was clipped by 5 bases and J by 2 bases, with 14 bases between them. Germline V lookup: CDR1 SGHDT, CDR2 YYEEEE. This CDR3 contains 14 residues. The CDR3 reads CASSSPGGTYEQYF. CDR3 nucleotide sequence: TGTGCCAGCAGTTCTCCCGGGGGAACCTACGAGCAGTACTTC.

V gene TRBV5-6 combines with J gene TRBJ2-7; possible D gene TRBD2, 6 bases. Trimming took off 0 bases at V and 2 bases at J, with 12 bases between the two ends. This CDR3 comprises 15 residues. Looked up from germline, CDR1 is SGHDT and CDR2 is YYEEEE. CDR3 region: CASSLAGGDAYEQYF. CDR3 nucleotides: TGTGCCAGCAGCTTGGCCGGCGGGGACGCCTACGAGCAGTACTTC.

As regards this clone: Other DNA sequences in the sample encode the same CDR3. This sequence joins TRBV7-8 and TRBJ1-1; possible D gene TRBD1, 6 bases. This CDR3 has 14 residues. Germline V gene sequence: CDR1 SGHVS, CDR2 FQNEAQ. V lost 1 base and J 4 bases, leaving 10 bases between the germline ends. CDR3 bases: TGTGCCAGCAGCTTAGGCGGGGGGGCCACTGAAGCTTTCTTT. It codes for CASSLGGGATEAFF.

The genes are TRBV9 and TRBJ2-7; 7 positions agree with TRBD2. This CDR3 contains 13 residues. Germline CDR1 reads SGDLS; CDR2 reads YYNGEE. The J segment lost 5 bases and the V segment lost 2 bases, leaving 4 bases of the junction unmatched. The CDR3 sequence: CASSVGGSHEQYF. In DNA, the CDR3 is TGTGCCAGCAGCGTGGGGGGGAGTCACGAGCAGTACTTC.

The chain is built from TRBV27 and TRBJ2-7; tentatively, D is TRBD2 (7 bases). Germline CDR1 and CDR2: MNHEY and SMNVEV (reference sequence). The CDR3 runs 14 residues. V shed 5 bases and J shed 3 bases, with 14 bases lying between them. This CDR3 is CASSLLGGHYEQYF. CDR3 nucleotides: TGTGCCAGCAGTCTCCTCGGGGGGCACTACGAGCAGTACTTC.

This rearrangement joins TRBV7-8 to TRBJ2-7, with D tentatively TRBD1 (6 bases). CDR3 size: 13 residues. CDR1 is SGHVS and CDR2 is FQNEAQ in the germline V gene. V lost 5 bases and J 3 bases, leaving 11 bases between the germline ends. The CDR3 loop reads CASSLTGDYEQYF. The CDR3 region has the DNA TGTGCCAGCAGCCTGACAGGTGACTACGAGCAGTACTTC.

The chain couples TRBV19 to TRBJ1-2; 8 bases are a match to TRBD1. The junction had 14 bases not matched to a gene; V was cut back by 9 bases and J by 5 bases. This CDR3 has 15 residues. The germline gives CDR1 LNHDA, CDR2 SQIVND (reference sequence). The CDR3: CASSPPGQGGYGYTF. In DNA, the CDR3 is TGTGCCAGCTCGCCCCCCGGACAGGGTGGGTATGGCTACACCTTC.

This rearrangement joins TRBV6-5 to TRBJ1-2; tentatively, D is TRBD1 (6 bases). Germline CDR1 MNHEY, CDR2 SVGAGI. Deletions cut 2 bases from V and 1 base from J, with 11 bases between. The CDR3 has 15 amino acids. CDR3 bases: TGTGCCAGCAGTTACACTTCCAGGGGTAACTATGGCTACACCTTC. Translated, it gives CASSYTSRGNYGYTF.

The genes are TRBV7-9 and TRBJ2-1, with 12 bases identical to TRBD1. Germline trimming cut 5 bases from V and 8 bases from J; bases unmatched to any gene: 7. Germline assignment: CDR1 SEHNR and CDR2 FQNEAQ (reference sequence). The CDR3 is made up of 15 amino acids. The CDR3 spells CASSLGQGAFDEQFF. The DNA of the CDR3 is TGTGCCAGCAGCCTGGGACAGGGGGCTTTTGATGAGCAGTTCTTC.

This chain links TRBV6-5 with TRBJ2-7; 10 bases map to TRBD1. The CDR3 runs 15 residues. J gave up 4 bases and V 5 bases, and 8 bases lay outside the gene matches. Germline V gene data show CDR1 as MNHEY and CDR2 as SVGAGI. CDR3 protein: CASSLSGTGVYEQYF. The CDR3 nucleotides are TGTGCCAGCAGTCTGTCCGGGACAGGGGTATACGAGCAGTACTTC.